These 5 T cell receptor beta chains originate from one sample sequenced in a study of T cell changes during pregnancy in multiple sclerosis (dated by TCRdb to the late 2010s). Receptors were amplified or captured by the immunoSEQ multiplex PCR assay. Held by TCRdb, this immuneACCESS table contains in-frame sequences only and omits some clones. Under half of the omission traces to an unresolved V gene where checked; the cause of the rest is unknown. The sample profile shows 60,000 to 90,000 clones; 85% to 95% of them were found once. Around 2.6% of the sample goes to the ten largest clones. This specimen was peripheral blood, taken after pregnancy. The receptors were gathered from a female donor in good health, enrolled as a control in a pregnancy study.

The V and J genes are TRBV29-1 and TRBJ2-5, with 12 bases lining up with TRBD2. V shed 7 bases, J shed 5 bases, and the junction held 5 bases outside the gene matches. Germline V gene sequence: CDR1 SQVTM, CDR2 ANQGSEA. This CDR3 has 13 amino acids. CDR3 loop: CSALAGGAETQYF. The CDR3 DNA reads as TGCAGCGCACTAGCGGGGGGTGCGGAGACCCAGTACTTC.

CDR3: CATRETGGMETQYF. The CDR3 DNA is TGTGCCACCCGCGAGACAGGGGGGATGGAGACCCAGTACTTC. This chain uses TRBV10-3 with TRBJ2-5; 9 bases line up with TRBD1. Unmatched junction bases numbered 11, after V lost 10 bases and J lost 5 bases. In germline, CDR1 is ENHRY, CDR2 SYGVKD. This CDR3 is 14 amino acids long.

The J gene is TRBJ2-1, the V gene TRBV19; D may be TRBD2 (7 bases). Trimming took off 3 bases at V and 6 bases at J, with 15 bases between the two ends. Per the germline V gene, CDR1 is LNHDA and CDR2 is SQIVND (reference sequence). CDR3 length equals 15 residues. The CDR3 DNA sequence: TGTGCCAGTAGTATGCCGGGGGGCCGGGCCAATGAGCAGTTCTTC. Translation: CASSMPGGRANEQFF.

The V and J genes are TRBV28 and TRBJ2-7, with 8 bases matching TRBD2. V gave up 8 bases and J gave up 6 bases; unmatched junction bases: 15. CDR1 MDHEN and CDR2 SYDVKM come from the germline V gene. CDR3 length equals 15 residues. The CDR3: CASCKEAGVQCEQYF. The CDR3 DNA reads TGTGCCAGCTGCAAAGAAGCGGGAGTTCAGTGCGAGCAGTACTTC.

This chain uses TRBV7-3 with TRBJ2-1; 8 bases match TRBD2. V trimming: 4 bases; J trimming: 9 bases; junction bases outside the gene matches: 11. Per the germline V gene, CDR1 is SGHTA and CDR2 is FQGTGA. This CDR3 comprises 15 residues. The CDR3 is CASSSSGSRRSEQFF. The DNA for the CDR3 is TGTGCCAGCAGCTCTAGCGGGTCTCGCAGGAGTGAGCAGTTCTTC.